At least ten counts were recorded for the clone carrying this T cell receptor beta chain. The target antigen is unknown. These data are taken from a study of blood T cells in healthy people across ages. Study-wide background: With template switching, about one barcoded beta molecule was captured per two T cells.

Trimming left V 5 bases short and J 4 bases short, with 11 bases between. CDR3 length: 13 residues. Germline lookup yields CDR1 SGHTA and CDR2 FQGTGA. The second PCR ran about 6 to 11 cycles with a sample-barcoded 5' primer and J-beta primers. TCRdb passed the 5' RACE reads through MiXCR, listing each CDR3 protein once. The sample consists of fewer than 1,000,000 distinct CDR3 sequences, approximately 48% of them appearing once. General study findings and limits: Estimates based on one million T cells were treated as lower bounds.

The gene calls are TRBV7-3 and TRBJ2-5, with D unclear. Sequences were obtained from blood. The sequence derives from a man in his 60s in good health. CDR3: CASSKKTGETQYF. CDR3 nucleotide sequence: TGTGCCAGCAGCAAAAAAACGGGAGAGACCCAGTACTTC.